This paragraph reports one TCR beta chain. This clone was observed a few times. There is no known antigen for this receptor. No quality values exist for individual bases; no much larger clone is one base distant. V has 1 base trimmed and J has 5 bases trimmed; junction bases matching no gene number 1. Counted from cysteine to phenylalanine, this CDR3 has 13 amino acids. This entry keeps only the CDR3 DNA: 39 bases, framed from base 1. From the germline V gene, CDR1 is SGDLS and CDR2 is YYNGEE. The CDR3 regions of human TCRbeta chains were analyzed by immunosequencing. The original pipeline was this. TCRs in the repertoires were compared against a reference library of SARS-CoV-2-specific TCRs that had been generated with the MIRA antigen-specificity platform. Breadth was defined as the fraction of unique TCRs that were SARS-CoV-2-associated, and depth was defined as the fraction of total T cells that were SARS-CoV-2-associated. Using the MIRA data, each spike-specific TCR was mapped to the spike region that the TCR reacts to and placed in a CD4 or CD8 class. Log10-transformed breadth and depth values were compared by one-way ANOVA with Sidak's multiple comparisons tests. TCRdb's version of the immuneACCESS table is confined to in-frame rearrangements and falls short of the full clone set. An unresolved V gene accounts for under half of the shortfall where checked; the remainder is of unknown origin. V and J calls and clone size are as listed in that table; D and trimming were resolved from the DNA. Within this sample are tens of thousands of clones, with 70% to 80% of them counted one time only. The ten biggest clones cover 6.6% of the sample.

The data were obtained in a study of T cell responses to AZD1222 COVID-19 vaccine (dated by TCRdb to about 2021). With respect to the entire study: AZD1222 recipients with second doses at about 4 weeks or about 12 weeks were pooled, because spike-specific TCR depth and breadth did not differ between schedules. TCR sequencing was performed for roughly 250 trial participants, of whom some 200 were given two doses of AZD1222 and around 25 were given two doses of MenACWY control vaccine. Trial participants were enrolled by age into subgroups of 18-55, 56-69 and 70-plus years, and around 150, 28 and 57 TCR-sequenced participants, respectively, were included in these subgroups. Beyond this particular receptor, the publication reports: Spike-specific TCR breadth and depth rose significantly after two AZD1222 doses compared with day 0 and with MenACWY recipients. Nearly half of unique spike-specific TCRs reportedly recognized epitopes outside regions mutated in the B.1.351 and B.1.1.7 variants. Most participants were white British and females outnumbered males, and the authors suggested that clonal diversity may have been underestimated. Because no samples from the day 14 peak response were available, repertoires could be characterized only after the peak T cell response. The vaccine-associated CD4 TCRs covered the entire spike protein, and the dominant responses fell in regions 160-218 and 743-854. In the small 56-69-year group, the increase in depth fell short of significance, most likely because of low power. Conclusions about previously exposed vaccinees are limited, since just a handful of AZD1222 recipients were seropositive for SARS-CoV-2 at baseline.

This specimen's time point label, interpreted: baseline before first vaccination. The vaccinee samples were drawn from two UK trials, COV001 and COV002, one of which was a single-blind randomized controlled phase 2/3 trial testing AZD1222 (ChAdOx1 nCoV-19) in healthy adults. Trial participant PBMC samples were collected at day 0 and day 28 after the second dose for TCRbeta chain sequencing. The sample in question was peripheral blood, obtained on day 0 of AZD1222 vaccination. The V gene is TRBV9 and the J gene is TRBJ2-5; 8 central nucleotides agree with TRBD2. This clonotype originated in an adult in good health. The DNA sequence is TGTGCCAGCAGCGTAAGCGGGAGCGAGACCCAGTACTTC. Its protein is CASSVSGSETQYF.